One T cell receptor beta chain is described in this entry. This receptor's antigen is unknown. Nothing much larger sits one base from this clone, and base qualities are not available. The entry originates in a study of blood T cell repertoires in COVID-19 (dated by TCRdb to about 2020). Background on the whole study: Samples from collaborators originated in the United States, Italy and Spain and spanned both the acute and convalescent phases of COVID-19. The prospective study material was composed of cDNA or gDNA derived from T cells, B-cell-depleted T cells, or PBMCs. Subjects who had been exposed to COVID-19, were actively infected with it, or had recovered from it provided the deeply sampled blood TCRbeta repertoires that made up the dataset. The repertoires were made available in a free public database intended to serve as a resource for research on the immune response to SARS-CoV-2. The samples were drawn from the first 160 participants of the ongoing ImmuneRACE study and from 1,200 or so subjects provided by 6 global collaborators. The sample metadata nearly always contained a de-identified subject ID, COVID-19 status, age in years and sex. Where HLA class I and class II types were available, the types were taken from metadata supplied by the sample provider, not from assay-based typing. Study-level results and caveats: The quantity of clinical and demographic metadata differed by source and by participant and was supplied without curation.

Between the V and J ends, shortened by 4 bases and 0 bases respectively, the junction contains 7 bases. The CDR3 has 14 amino acids, counting the end cysteine and phenylalanine. Just the 42-base CDR3 DNA is kept, in frame starting at base 1. The germline V gene gives CDR1 as MNHEY and CDR2 as SVGAGI. TCRbeta CDR3 regions were amplified from genomic DNA by means of the immunoSEQ Assay, a bias-controlled multiplex PCR. In the original analysis: The number of nucleated cells in each sample was estimated from the amplification of reference gene primers within the assay. To quantify the absolute abundance of each unique TCRbeta CDR3 rearrangement, sequence reads were collapsed and filtered. For each sample, productive Simpson clonality was calculated by taking the square root of Simpson's diversity index across productive rearrangements. This is the immuneACCESS table as TCRdb keeps it, with only in-frame sequences that have V and J called. A part of the clones is gone; compared with another copy, unresolved V genes explain less than half, and the rest is unexplained. V, J and clone size derive from that table, while D and trimming were established from the DNA sequence. Within this sample are about 180,000 clones, with approximately 85% of them counted one time only. Together, the top ten hold over 9.5% of the sample.

Collaborating institutions collected whole blood in K2EDTA tubes following their own protocols. For TCRbeta analysis, collaborators shipped samples as frozen whole blood, isolated PBMCs, or DNA extracted from either of those sample types. This clonotype was sampled from a human donor with active or convalescent COVID-19. The donor label of this sample is uncertain. Recombination joined TRBV6-5 with TRBJ1-3; a confident D gene designation cannot be given. The material sequenced was peripheral blood. The CDR3: CASSSPSSGNTIYF. The DNA sequence is given as TGTGCCAGCAGTTCACCCAGCTCTGGAAACACCATATATTTT.